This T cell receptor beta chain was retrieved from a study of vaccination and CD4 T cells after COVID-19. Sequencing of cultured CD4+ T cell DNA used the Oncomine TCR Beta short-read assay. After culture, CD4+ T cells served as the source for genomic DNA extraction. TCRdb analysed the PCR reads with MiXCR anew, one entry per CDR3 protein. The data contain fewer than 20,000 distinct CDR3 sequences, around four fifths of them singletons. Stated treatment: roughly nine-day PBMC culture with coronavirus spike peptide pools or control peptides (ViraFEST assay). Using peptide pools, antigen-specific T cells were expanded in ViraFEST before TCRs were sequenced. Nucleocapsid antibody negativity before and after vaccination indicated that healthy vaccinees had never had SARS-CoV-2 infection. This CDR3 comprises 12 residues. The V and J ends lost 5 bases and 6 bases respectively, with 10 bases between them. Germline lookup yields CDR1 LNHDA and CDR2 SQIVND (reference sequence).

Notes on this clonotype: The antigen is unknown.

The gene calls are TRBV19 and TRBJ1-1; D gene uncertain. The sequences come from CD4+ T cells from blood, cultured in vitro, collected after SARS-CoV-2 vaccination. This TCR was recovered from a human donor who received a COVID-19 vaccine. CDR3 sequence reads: CASSLTRSEAFF. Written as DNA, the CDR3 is TGTGCCAGTAGTCTAACCCGGTCTGAAGCTTTCTTT.